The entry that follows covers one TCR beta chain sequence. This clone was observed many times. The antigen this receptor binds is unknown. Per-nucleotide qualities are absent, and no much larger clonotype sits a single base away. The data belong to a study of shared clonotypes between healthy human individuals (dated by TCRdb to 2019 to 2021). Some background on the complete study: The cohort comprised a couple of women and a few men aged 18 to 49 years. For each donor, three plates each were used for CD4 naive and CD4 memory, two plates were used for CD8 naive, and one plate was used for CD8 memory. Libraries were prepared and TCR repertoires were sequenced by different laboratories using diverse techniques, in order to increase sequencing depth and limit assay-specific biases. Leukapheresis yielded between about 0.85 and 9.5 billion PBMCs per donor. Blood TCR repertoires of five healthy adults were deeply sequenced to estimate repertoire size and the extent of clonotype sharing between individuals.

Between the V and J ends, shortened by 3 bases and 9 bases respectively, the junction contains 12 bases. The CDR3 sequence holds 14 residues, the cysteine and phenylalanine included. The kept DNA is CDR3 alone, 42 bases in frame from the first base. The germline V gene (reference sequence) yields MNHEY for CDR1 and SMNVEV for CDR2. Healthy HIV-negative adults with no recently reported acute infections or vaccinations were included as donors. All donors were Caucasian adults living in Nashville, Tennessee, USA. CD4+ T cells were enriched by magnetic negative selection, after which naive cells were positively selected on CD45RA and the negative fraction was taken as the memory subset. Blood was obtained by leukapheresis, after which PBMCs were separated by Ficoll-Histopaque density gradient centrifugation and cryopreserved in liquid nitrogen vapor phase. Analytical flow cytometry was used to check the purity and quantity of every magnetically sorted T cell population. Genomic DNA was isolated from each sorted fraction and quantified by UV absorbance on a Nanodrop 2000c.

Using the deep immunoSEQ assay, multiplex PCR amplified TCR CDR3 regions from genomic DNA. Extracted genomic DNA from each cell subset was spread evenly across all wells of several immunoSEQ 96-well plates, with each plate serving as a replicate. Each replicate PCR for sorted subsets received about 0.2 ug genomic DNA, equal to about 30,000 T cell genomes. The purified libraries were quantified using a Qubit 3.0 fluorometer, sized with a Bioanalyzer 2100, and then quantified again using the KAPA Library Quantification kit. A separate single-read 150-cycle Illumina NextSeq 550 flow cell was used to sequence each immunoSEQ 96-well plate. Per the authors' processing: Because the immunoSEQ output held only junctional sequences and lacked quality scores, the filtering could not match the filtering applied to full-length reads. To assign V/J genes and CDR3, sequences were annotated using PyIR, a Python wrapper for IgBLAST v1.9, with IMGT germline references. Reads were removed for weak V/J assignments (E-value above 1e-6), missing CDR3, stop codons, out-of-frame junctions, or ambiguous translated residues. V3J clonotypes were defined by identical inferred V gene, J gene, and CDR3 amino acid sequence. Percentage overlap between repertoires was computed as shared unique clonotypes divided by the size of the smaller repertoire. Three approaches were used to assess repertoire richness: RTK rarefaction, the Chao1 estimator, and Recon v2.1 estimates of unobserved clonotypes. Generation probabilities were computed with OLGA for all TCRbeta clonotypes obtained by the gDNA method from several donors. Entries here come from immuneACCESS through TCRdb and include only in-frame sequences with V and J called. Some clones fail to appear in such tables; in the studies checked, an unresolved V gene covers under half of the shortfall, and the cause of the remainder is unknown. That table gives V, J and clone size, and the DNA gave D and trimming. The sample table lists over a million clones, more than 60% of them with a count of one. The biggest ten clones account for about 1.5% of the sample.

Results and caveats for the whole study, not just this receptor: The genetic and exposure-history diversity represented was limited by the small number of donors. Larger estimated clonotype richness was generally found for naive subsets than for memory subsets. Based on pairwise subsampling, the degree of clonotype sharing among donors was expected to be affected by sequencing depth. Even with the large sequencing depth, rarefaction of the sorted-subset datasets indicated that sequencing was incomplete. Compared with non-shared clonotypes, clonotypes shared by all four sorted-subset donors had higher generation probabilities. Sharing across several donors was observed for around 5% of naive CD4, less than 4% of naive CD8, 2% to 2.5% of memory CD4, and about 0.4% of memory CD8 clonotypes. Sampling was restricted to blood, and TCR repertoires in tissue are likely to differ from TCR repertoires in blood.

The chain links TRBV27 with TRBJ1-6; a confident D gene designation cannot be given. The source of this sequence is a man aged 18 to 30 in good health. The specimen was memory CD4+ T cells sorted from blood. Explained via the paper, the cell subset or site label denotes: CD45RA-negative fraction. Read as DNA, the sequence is TGTGCCAGCAGTTTGTTTTTGGACTTTTCACCCCTCCACTTT. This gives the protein CASSLFLDFSPLHF.